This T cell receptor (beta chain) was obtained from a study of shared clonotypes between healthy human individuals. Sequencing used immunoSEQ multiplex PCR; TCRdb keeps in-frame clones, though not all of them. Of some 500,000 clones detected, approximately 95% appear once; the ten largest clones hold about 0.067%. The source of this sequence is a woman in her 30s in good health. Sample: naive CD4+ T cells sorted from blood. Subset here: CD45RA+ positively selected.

The DNA for the CDR3 is TGTGCCAGCGCGGGGAGCCCTCGGCCCAATGAGCAGTTCTTC. Translated: CASAGSPRPNEQFF. The chain is built from TRBV27 and TRBJ2-1; tentatively, D is TRBD2 (6 bases). The V end lost 8 bases, the J end lost 6 bases, and 17 bases lay between the germline ends. The CDR3 length is 14 residues. Germline V gene sequence: CDR1 MNHEY, CDR2 SMNVEV (reference sequence).